The 16 T cell receptor beta chains in this list originate from one sample, sequenced in a study of neurological immune-mediated disorders. TCRdb passed the 5' RACE reads through MiXCR, listing each CDR3 protein once. The sample lists around 30,000 distinct CDR3 sequences, around 12% seen once, with 6.5% to 9% in the top ten. Sequenced material: PBMCs. The receptors stem from a man aged 55 to 70 in good health.

Ten or more counts support this clonotype. V usage is TRBV20-1 and J usage is TRBJ2-3; TRBD2 might be the D (5 bases). Trimming pared 8 bases from V and 2 bases from J, leaving 14 bases between. The CDR3 spans 13 residues. Germline values: CDR1 DFQATT, CDR2 SNEGSKA (reference sequence). The CDR3 DNA is TGCAGTACATACGGACGGGACACAGATACGCAGTATTTT. This gives the protein CSTYGRDTDTQYF.

This clonotype was recorded at least ten times. The chain couples TRBV18 to TRBJ2-3; D is uncertain. There are 15 residues in the CDR3. Germline V gene data show CDR1 as KGHSH and CDR2 as LQKENI. V dropped 3 bases and J dropped 4 bases, with 14 bases sitting between them. CDR3 residues: CASSPTGQPADTQYF. DNA for the CDR3: TGTGCCAGCTCACCTACTGGCCAACCCGCAGATACGCAGTATTTT.

This clonotype was detected many times. The J gene is TRBJ1-5, the V gene TRBV20-1; possibly TRBD1 for D (6 bases). The CDR3 runs 14 residues. Germline V gene lookup returns CDR1 DFQATT and CDR2 SNEGSKA (reference sequence). V dropped 6 bases and J dropped 2 bases, with 14 bases sitting between them. For the CDR3, the DNA is TGCAGTGCAAAAACAGGGATCGGCAATCAGCCCCAGCATTTT. Protein product: CSAKTGIGNQPQHF.

This clonotype has a handful of counts. The chain links TRBV19 to TRBJ2-1, with D unresolved. Germline V lookup: CDR1 LNHDA, CDR2 SQIVND (reference sequence). Trimming took 8 bases from V and 5 from J, leaving 10 bases between them. The CDR3 has 12 amino acids. The CDR3: CASGAMNNEQFF. The CDR3 bases are TGTGCCAGTGGAGCGATGAACAATGAGCAGTTCTTC.

The sample holds many counts of this clonotype. V and J are TRBV7-9 and TRBJ1-2; maybe TRBD1 (5 bases). The CDR3 is made up of 13 amino acids. Germline CDR1 reads SEHNR; CDR2 reads FQNEAQ (reference sequence). V was pared by 5 bases and J by 3 bases, with 10 bases between. The DNA for the CDR3 is TGTGCCAGCAGCCCCGGGGCTTACTATGGCTACACCTTC. This codes for CASSPGAYYGYTF.

This clonotype was recorded at least ten times. J is TRBJ2-3 and V is TRBV10-2; D is possibly TRBD1 (5 bases). There are 13 residues in the CDR3. Germline-derived CDR1 and CDR2 are WSHSY and SAAADI. Deletions cut 7 bases from V and 3 bases from J, with 11 bases between. The CDR3 bases are TGCGCCAGCAAATCAGGGCTAACAGATACGCAGTATTTT. It yields the protein CASKSGLTDTQYF.

Ten or more counts support this clonotype. The J gene is TRBJ2-5, the V gene TRBV7-9; D is ambiguous. Germline lookup yields CDR1 SEHNR and CDR2 FQNEAQ (reference sequence). Trimming left V 4 bases short and J 1 base short, with 10 bases between. This CDR3 contains 14 residues. The CDR3 here is CASSSMTIQETQYF. As DNA, the CDR3 is TGTGCCAGCAGCTCCATGACAATCCAAGAGACCCAGTACTTC.

This clonotype has ten or more counts. V and J are TRBV25-1 and TRBJ2-3; 12 bases line up with TRBD2. The CDR3 is 11 amino acids. The germline CDR1 and CDR2 sequences are MGHDK and SYGVNS. CDR3 sequence reads: CATSGRDTQYF. In DNA, the CDR3 is TGTGCGACTAGCGGGAGAGATACGCAGTATTTT.

The chain couples TRBV12-3 or TRBV12-4 to TRBJ2-3, with 11 bases aligning to TRBD2. This CDR3 is 15 amino acids long. V dropped 5 bases and J dropped 7; count of bases not matched to a gene: 8. CDR3 nucleotides: TGTGCCAGCAGTGTACTAGCGGGAGCTAGGAATACGCAGTATTTT. This codes for CASSVLAGARNTQYF.

This clonotype was recorded many times. The chain couples TRBV2 to TRBJ1-5, with 9 bases aligning to TRBD1. J was trimmed by 5 bases and V by 1 base; bases with no gene match: 9. CDR1 is SNHLY, CDR2 FYNNEI, per germline. The CDR3 runs to 17 residues. The CDR3 is CASSEGDRDLGDQPQHF. Written as DNA, the CDR3 is TGTGCCAGCAGTGAAGGGGACAGGGACCTTGGGGATCAGCCCCAGCATTTT. Combining the CDR3 with reference TRBV2 and TRBJ1-5 gives the whole variable domain EPEVTQTPSHQVTQMGQEVILRCVPISNHLYFYWYRQILGQKVEFLVSFYNNEISEKSEIFDDQFSVERPDGSNFTLKIRSTKLEDSAMYFCASSEGDRDLGDQPQHFGDGTRLSIL.

The sample holds many counts of this clonotype. The chain carries TRBV15 and TRBJ2-7; no definite D call. V lost 3 bases and J lost 2, with 8 bases in between. Germline V lookup: CDR1 LNHNV, CDR2 YYDKDF (reference sequence). This CDR3 is built from 13 residues. The CDR3 loop reads CATSSWITYEQYF. DNA for the CDR3: TGTGCCACCAGCAGTTGGATAACCTACGAGCAGTACTTC.

This clonotype has at least ten counts. V is TRBV10-3 and J is TRBJ2-1; D not resolved. The V end was cut by 7 bases, the J end by 7 bases, with 17 bases between. Germline-derived CDR1 and CDR2 are ENHRY and SYGVKD. There are 14 residues in the CDR3. The CDR3 loop is CAIKGSQNNNEQFF. CDR3 nucleotides: TGTGCCATCAAGGGCAGTCAAAACAATAATGAGCAGTTCTTC.

This clonotype was seen at least ten times. V gene TRBV18 combines with J gene TRBJ1-1, with TRBD1 matching 8 bases. This CDR3 comprises 17 residues. Per germline, CDR1 KGHSH and CDR2 LQKENI. Unmatched junction bases numbered 10, after V lost 3 bases and J lost 1 base. The CDR3 region has the DNA TGTGCCAGCTCACCGCCGCAGCGACAGGGGAGGAACACTGAAGCTTTCTTT. Its protein product is CASSPPQRQGRNTEAFF.

This clonotype showed up many times. This chain uses TRBV5-1 with TRBJ2-2, with D hard to call. Between the trimmed V and J ends, which lost 1 base and 3 bases, there was a span of 4 bases. The CDR3 length is 13 residues. CDR1 SGHRS and CDR2 YFSETQ come from the germline V gene. CDR3 sequence reads: CASSLQDTGELFF. CDR3 nucleotide sequence: TGCGCCAGCAGCTTGCAGGACACCGGGGAGCTGTTTTTT.

This clonotype has ten or more counts. The chain links TRBV7-9 to TRBJ2-3; TRBD2 aligns across 10 bases. V was clipped by 5 bases and J by 4 bases; unmatched bases: 9. This CDR3 comprises 16 residues. The germline V gene encodes CDR1 SEHNR and CDR2 FQNEAQ (reference sequence). DNA of the CDR3: TGTGCCAGCAGCCCTCATCGGCTAGCGGGAGCAGATACGCAGTATTTT. Its protein is CASSPHRLAGADTQYF. Variable domain in full (rest from reference TRBV7-9 and TRBJ2-3): DTGVSQNPRHKITKRGQNVTFRCDPISEHNRLYWYRQTLGQGPEFLTYFQNEAQLEKSRLLSDRFSAERPKGSFSTLEIQRTEQGDSAMYLCASSPHRLAGADTQYFGPGTRLTVL.

This clonotype was counted many times. The chain couples TRBV5-1 to TRBJ2-5, with 10 bases identical to TRBD2. The CDR3 runs to 16 residues. V trimming: 1 base; J trimming: 3 bases; junction bases outside the gene matches: 6. From germline, CDR1 is SGHRS and CDR2 YFSETQ. Here the CDR3 DNA reads TGCGCCAGCAGCTTGCCAGCGGGAGGGTTGGAAGAGACCCAGTACTTC. Amino acids: CASSLPAGGLEETQYF.